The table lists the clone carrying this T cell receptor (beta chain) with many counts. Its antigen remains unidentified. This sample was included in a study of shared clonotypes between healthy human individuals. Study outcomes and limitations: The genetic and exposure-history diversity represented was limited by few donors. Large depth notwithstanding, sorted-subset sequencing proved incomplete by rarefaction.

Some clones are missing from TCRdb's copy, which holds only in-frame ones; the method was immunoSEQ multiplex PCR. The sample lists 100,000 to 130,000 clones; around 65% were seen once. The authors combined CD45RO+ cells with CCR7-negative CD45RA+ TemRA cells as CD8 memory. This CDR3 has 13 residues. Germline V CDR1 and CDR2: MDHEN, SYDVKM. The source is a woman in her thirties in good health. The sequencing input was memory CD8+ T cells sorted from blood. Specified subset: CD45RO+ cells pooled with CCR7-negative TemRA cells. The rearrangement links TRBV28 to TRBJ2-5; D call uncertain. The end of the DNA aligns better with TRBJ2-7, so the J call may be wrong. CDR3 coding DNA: TGTGCCAGCAGTTTTTCCCCTCCGTACGAGCAGTACTTC. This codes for CASSFSPPYEQYF.